These T cell receptor beta chains were read from a single sample in a study of CD8 T cells in ankylosing spondylitis. TCRdb redid the calling of the 5' RACE reads with MiXCR, one entry per CDR3 protein. Altogether approximately 250,000 distinct CDR3 sequences are present, around 8% being singletons, with the ten largest covering 4.8%. The sample was blood, either unsorted or a sorted T cell fraction (not recorded which). The receptors were gathered from a female donor with ankylosing spondylitis or in good health (not recorded which). Both conserved end residues are part of each CDR3. A D gene is named only where the DNA matches it firmly. The size field is filled for only some rows; it gives once, few, many or a size class.

J | size | V | D | CDR3 | DNA
TRBJ1-3 | few | TRBV7-9 | NA | CASRPNSGNTIYF | TGTGCCAGCAGACCGAACTCTGGAAACACCATATATTTT
TRBJ1-5 | many | TRBV11-2 | TRBD1 | CASSPVPINPGTGDQPQHF | TGTGCCAGCAGCCCAGTCCCCATAAATCCCGGGACAGGGGATCAGCCCCAGCATTTT
TRBJ1-4 | few | TRBV12-3/TRBV12-4 | NA | CASGDMGRSNEKLFF | TGTGCCAGCGGGGATATGGGGAGGTCTAATGAAAAACTGTTTTTT
TRBJ2-1 | many | TRBV20-1 | NA | CSARKNEQFF | TGCAGTGCTAGGAAGAATGAGCAGTTCTTC
TRBJ2-1 | few | TRBV5-4 | NA | CASSFAGVGGEQFF | TGTGCCAGCAGCTTCGCGGGAGTAGGGGGTGAGCAGTTCTTC
TRBJ1-5 | many | TRBV20-1 | TRBD1 | CSASLTGGSNQPQHF | TGCAGTGCTTCCTTGACAGGGGGAAGCAATCAGCCCCAGCATTTT
TRBJ1-1 | many | TRBV20-1 | NA | CSAPGPTEAFF | TGCAGTGCCCCAGGGCCCACTGAAGCTTTCTTT
TRBJ2-1 | many | TRBV2 | NA | CASSVRAGYNEQFF | TGTGCCAGCAGTGTGAGGGCTGGCTACAATGAGCAGTTCTTC
TRBJ2-6 | many | TRBV28 | NA | CATLDSGANVLTF | TGTGCCACTCTCGATTCTGGGGCCAACGTCCTGACTTTC
TRBJ1-5 | many | TRBV20-1 | TRBD1 | CSARDRGQYNQPQHF | TGCAGTGCTAGAGATCGGGGACAGTACAATCAGCCCCAGCATTTT
TRBJ1-2 | many | TRBV5-5 | NA | CASSPPPGPTYGYTF | TGTGCCAGCAGCCCGCCCCCGGGGCCGACCTATGGCTACACCTTC
TRBJ2-7 | many | TRBV7-9 | TRBD2 | CASSFGSGKKSYEQYF | TGTGCCAGCAGCTTCGGTAGCGGGAAGAAATCCTACGAGCAGTACTTC
TRBJ2-7 | many | TRBV6-2/TRBV6-3 | TRBD2 | CASSFISSGVTYEQYF | TGTGCCAGCAGTTTCATTTCTAGCGGAGTCACCTACGAGCAGTACTTC
TRBJ2-5 | many | TRBV11-2 | NA | CASSLVIFGAETQYF | TGTGCCAGCAGCTTAGTAATTTTTGGGGCGGAGACCCAGTACTTC
TRBJ2-3 | NA | TRBV7-2 | NA | CASSSLTSTDTQYF | TGTGCCAGCAGCTCGCTGACTAGCACAGATACGCAGTATTTT
TRBJ2-7 | few | TRBV6-1 | NA | CASSEGVFYEQYF | TGTGCCAGCAGTGAAGGGGTATTCTACGAGCAGTACTTC
TRBJ2-5 | many | TRBV29-1 | NA | CSVSGEGRETQYF | TGCAGCGTCTCAGGGGAGGGCAGAGAGACCCAGTACTTC
TRBJ2-7 | NA | TRBV20-1 | NA | CSARVLYEQYF | TGCAGTGCTAGAGTCCTGTACGAGCAGTACTTC
TRBJ2-1 | few | TRBV25-1 | TRBD1 | CASSDPGQADNEQFF | TGTGCCAGCAGTGATCCGGGACAGGCTGACAATGAGCAGTTCTTC
TRBJ2-7 | NA | TRBV7-9 | NA | CASSVIGPFYEQYF | TGTGCCAGCAGCGTAATAGGGCCGTTCTACGAGCAGTACTTC
TRBJ2-1 | NA | TRBV4-3 | NA | CASSQEGSSYNEQFF | TGCGCCAGCAGCCAAGAGGGTAGCTCCTACAATGAGCAGTTCTTC
TRBJ2-7 | few | TRBV6-5 | NA | CASSPPGGDEQYF | TGTGCCAGCAGCCCACCCGGGGGTGACGAGCAGTACTTC
TRBJ2-2 | many | TRBV7-2 | TRBD2 | CASSQGRVRNTGELFF | TGTGCCAGCAGCCAAGGGAGGGTTCGTAACACCGGGGAGCTGTTTTTT
TRBJ2-7 | many | TRBV6-5 | NA | CASSYIAGENEQYF | TGTGCCAGCAGTTACATTGCAGGGGAGAACGAGCAGTACTTC
TRBJ1-3 | many | TRBV7-9 | NA | CASSLARGADTIYF | TGTGCCAGCAGCTTAGCCCGGGGCGCGGACACCATATATTTT
TRBJ2-1 | many | TRBV3-1 | TRBD2 | CASSQDMGGGYNEQFF | TGTGCCAGCAGCCAAGATATGGGGGGGGGCTACAATGAGCAGTTCTTC
TRBJ2-1 | many | TRBV20-1 | TRBD1 | CSARRGPGRDEQFF | TGCAGTGCTAGGAGGGGGCCCGGACGGGATGAGCAGTTCTTC
TRBJ2-2 | many | TRBV20-1 | NA | CSADRPAGELFF | TGCAGTGCAGACCGCCCCGCCGGGGAGCTGTTTTTT
TRBJ2-7 | many | TRBV9 | TRBD2 | CASSVSLGAGVYEQYF | TGTGCCAGCAGCGTAAGCCTCGGGGCGGGAGTTTACGAGCAGTACTTC
TRBJ2-5 | many | TRBV29-1 | NA | CSVEYPAQETQYF | TGCAGCGTTGAATACCCAGCCCAAGAGACCCAGTACTTC
TRBJ2-7 | many | TRBV29-1 | TRBD1 | CSVGQGGDEQYF | TGCAGCGTGGGACAGGGGGGAGACGAGCAGTACTTC
TRBJ2-3 | few | TRBV7-9 | NA | CASSPRGATDTQYF | TGTGCCAGCAGCCCTCGGGGCGCCACAGATACGCAGTATTTT
TRBJ2-3 | few | TRBV11-1 | TRBD1 | CASSSSPGTGRETDTQYF | TGTGCCAGCAGCTCCTCACCTGGGACAGGGCGGGAGACAGATACGCAGTATTTT
TRBJ2-5 | many | TRBV12-2 | NA | CASRLMGLPPGQAMGTQYF | TGTGCAAGTCGCTTAATGGGCCTCCCCCCGGGACAGGCGATGGGGACCCAGTACTTC
TRBJ2-3 | many | TRBV15 | NA | CATSRDGLARDTQYF | TGTGCCACCAGCAGAGATGGCCTAGCTCGAGATACGCAGTATTTT
TRBJ2-1 | many | TRBV6-2/TRBV6-3 | TRBD2 | CASSSGTTTYNEQFF | TGTGCCAGCAGTTCTGGGACTACTACCTACAATGAGCAGTTCTTC
TRBJ1-2 | many | TRBV7-2 | NA | CASSLVGYGYGYTF | TGTGCCAGCAGCTTAGTAGGGTACGGCTATGGCTACACCTTC
TRBJ2-1 | many | TRBV27 | NA | CASSALGGGYNEQFF | TGTGCCAGCAGTGCTCTAGGGGGAGGGTACAATGAGCAGTTCTTC
TRBJ1-1 | many | TRBV6-1 | NA | CASRRGGENTEAFF | TGTGCCAGCAGAAGAGGGGGGGAGAACACTGAAGCTTTCTTT
TRBJ2-6 | many | TRBV12-3/TRBV12-4 | NA | CASGAGQFSGANVLTF | TGTGCCAGCGGAGCCGGACAGTTCTCTGGGGCCAACGTCCTGACTTTC
TRBJ2-2 | many | TRBV27 | TRBD1 | CASSRETGVTGELFF | TGTGCCAGCAGTCGAGAGACAGGGGTTACCGGGGAGCTGTTTTTT
TRBJ2-3 | many | TRBV7-8 | TRBD2 | CASSLGLALADTQYF | TGTGCCAGCAGCTTAGGACTAGCATTGGCAGATACGCAGTATTTT
TRBJ2-5 | many | TRBV20-1 | NA | CSASPGLRSEETQYF | TGCAGTGCTAGCCCAGGGCTAAGATCGGAAGAGACCCAGTACTTC
TRBJ2-1 | few | TRBV7-9 | TRBD2 | CASSLYQGLADNEQFF | TGTGCCAGCAGCTTATATCAGGGACTAGCGGACAATGAGCAGTTCTTC
TRBJ2-3 | many | TRBV11-1 | TRBD2 | CASSLPAGGSGSTDTQYF | TGTGCCAGCAGCCTACCCGCCGGAGGTAGCGGGAGTACAGATACGCAGTATTTT
TRBJ2-1 | many | TRBV20-1 | TRBD1 | CSAAGGYGDSSYNEQFF | TGCAGTGCCGCAGGGGGTTACGGGGATAGCTCCTACAATGAGCAGTTCTTC
TRBJ2-3 | many | TRBV5-5 | TRBD2 | CASSLERGTQYF | TGTGCCAGCAGCTTGGAGCGGGGGACGCAGTATTTT
TRBJ2-3 | NA | TRBV7-9 | NA | CASSLAREADTQYF | TGTGCCAGCAGCTTAGCGAGGGAGGCAGATACGCAGTATTTT
TRBJ2-4 | NA | TRBV12-3/TRBV12-4 | NA | CASSLTSGIQYF | TGTGCCAGCAGTTTAACGAGCGGCATTCAGTACTTC
TRBJ1-1 | many | TRBV10-2 | NA | CASRALQGHTEAFF | TGCGCCAGCCGTGCCCTCCAGGGTCACACTGAAGCTTTCTTT
TRBJ1-2 | many | TRBV5-1 | NA | CASSLEGDYGYTF | TGCGCCAGCAGCTTGGAGGGTGACTATGGCTACACCTTC
TRBJ2-7 | NA | TRBV12-3/TRBV12-4 | NA | CASSPTGATGYEQYF | TGTGCCAGCAGTCCGACAGGCGCTACGGGGTACGAGCAGTACTTC
TRBJ1-1 | many | TRBV4-3 | TRBD1 | CASSRETGRGAFF | TGCGCCAGCAGCCGAGAGACAGGGAGAGGAGCTTTCTTT
TRBJ2-3 | many | TRBV29-1 | NA | CSGGASEPQYF | TGCAGCGGTGGGGCTAGCGAACCGCAGTATTTT
TRBJ2-2 | few | TRBV20-1 | NA | CSARDPRAGGELFF | TGCAGTGCTAGAGATCCCAGGGCTGGCGGGGAGCTGTTTTTT
TRBJ2-1 | many | TRBV30 | TRBD2 | CAWSGHSGRVYNEQFF | TGTGCCTGGAGTGGCCACAGCGGGAGGGTCTACAATGAGCAGTTCTTC
TRBJ2-7 | many | TRBV25-1 | NA | CASSEFGGQGRGEQYF | TGTGCCAGCAGTGAATTCGGGGGGCAGGGGAGAGGTGAGCAGTACTTC